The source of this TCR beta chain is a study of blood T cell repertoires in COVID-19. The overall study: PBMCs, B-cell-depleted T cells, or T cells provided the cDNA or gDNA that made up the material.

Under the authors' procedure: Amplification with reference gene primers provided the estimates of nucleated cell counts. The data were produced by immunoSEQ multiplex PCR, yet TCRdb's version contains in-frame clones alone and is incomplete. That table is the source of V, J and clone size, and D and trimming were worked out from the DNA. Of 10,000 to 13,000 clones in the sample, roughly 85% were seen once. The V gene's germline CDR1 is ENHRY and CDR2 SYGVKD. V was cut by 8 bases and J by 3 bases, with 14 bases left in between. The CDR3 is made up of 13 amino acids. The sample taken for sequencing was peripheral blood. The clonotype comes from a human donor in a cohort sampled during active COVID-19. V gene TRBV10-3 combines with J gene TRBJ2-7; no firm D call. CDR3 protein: CAIGSSSFYEQYF. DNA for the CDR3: TGTGCCATCGGAAGTTCTAGTTTCTACGAGCAGTACTTC.